The T cell receptor (beta chain) described here comes from a study of PD-1 blockade in classical Hodgkin lymphoma. Findings and caveats of the study: Possible causes of repertoire differences, disease activity or prior therapy, remain undefined. By cycle point C4D1, TCR diversity had risen significantly in CD4+ cells (but not CD8+ cells).

This clone was counted between two and nine times. Its specificity is not known. The ends were cut back, 0 bases at V and 5 bases at J, with 16 bases in the middle. The germline V gene has CDR1 ENHRY and CDR2 SYGVKD. The CDR3 is 16 residues long. Exposure to brentuximab vedotin varied, and each patient had relapsed following autologous stem cell transplantation. From thawed PBMCs, CD4+ T cells were purified using magnetic negative selection. The study recorded best responses of complete response, partial response or progressive disease. Assay used: immunoSEQ multiplex PCR; TCRdb lists only in-frame clones, some missing. The sample has tens of thousands of clones; approximately 80% are singletons.

This clonotype originated in a human donor with classical Hodgkin lymphoma. This specimen was CD4+ T cells from blood, taken at baseline. This rearrangement joins TRBV10-3 to TRBJ1-1; TRBD1 might be the D (5 bases). The CDR3 protein is CAISESSAQGRTEAFF. CDR3 in DNA: TGTGCCATCAGTGAGTCGTCCGCTCAGGGTCGTACTGAAGCTTTCTTT.